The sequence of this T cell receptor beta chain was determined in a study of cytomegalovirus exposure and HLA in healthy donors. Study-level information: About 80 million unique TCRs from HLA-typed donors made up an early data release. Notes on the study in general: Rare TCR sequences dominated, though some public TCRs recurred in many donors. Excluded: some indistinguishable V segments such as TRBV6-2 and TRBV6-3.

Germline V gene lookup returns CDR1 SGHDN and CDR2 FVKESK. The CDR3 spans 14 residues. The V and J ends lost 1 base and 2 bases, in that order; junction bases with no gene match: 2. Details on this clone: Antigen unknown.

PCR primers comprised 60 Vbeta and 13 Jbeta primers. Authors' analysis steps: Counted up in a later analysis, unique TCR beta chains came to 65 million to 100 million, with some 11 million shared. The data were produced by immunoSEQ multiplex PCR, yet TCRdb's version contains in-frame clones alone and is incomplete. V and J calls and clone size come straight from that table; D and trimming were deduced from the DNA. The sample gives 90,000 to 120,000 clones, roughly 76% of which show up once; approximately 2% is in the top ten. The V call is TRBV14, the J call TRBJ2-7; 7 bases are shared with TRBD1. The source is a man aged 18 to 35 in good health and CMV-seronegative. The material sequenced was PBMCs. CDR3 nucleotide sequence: TGTGCCAGCAGCCAAGGACAGGGACCCTACGAGCAGTACTTC. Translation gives CASSQGQGPYEQYF.